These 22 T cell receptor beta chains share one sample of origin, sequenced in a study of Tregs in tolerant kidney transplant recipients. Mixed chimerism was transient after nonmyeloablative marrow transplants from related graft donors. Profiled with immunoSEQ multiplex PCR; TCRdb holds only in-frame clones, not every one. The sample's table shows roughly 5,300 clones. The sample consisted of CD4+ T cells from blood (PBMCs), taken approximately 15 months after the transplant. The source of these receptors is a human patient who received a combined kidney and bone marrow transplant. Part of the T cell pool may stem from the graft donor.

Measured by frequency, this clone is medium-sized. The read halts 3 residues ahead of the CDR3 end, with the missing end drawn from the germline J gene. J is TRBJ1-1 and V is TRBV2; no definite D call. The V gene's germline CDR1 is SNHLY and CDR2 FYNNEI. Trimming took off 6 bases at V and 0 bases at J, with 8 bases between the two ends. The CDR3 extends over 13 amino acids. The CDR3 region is CASRRDMNTEAFF. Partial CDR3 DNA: TGTGCCAGCAGACGAGACATGAACACTGAA.

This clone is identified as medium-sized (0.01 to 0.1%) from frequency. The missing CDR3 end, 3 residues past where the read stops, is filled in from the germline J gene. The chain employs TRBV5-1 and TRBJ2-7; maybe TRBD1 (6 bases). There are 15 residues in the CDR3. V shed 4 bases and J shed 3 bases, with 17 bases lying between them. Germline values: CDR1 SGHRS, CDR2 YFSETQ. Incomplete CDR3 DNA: TGCGCCAGCAGCCCACCTCGACAGGAATTCTACGAG. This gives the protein CASSPPRQEFYE. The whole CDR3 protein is CASSPPRQEFYEQYF.

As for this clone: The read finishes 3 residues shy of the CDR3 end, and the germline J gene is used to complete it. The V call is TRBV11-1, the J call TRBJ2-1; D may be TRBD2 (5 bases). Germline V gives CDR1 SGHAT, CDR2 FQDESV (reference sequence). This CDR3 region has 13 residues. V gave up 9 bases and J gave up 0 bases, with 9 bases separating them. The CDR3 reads CASTGSSYNEQFF. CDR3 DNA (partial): TGTGCCAGTACGGGGAGCTCCTACAATGAG. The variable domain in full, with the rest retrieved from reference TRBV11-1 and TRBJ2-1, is EAEVAQSPRYKITEKSQAVAFWCDPISGHATLYWYRQILGQGPELLVQFQDESVVDDSQLPKDRFSAERLKGVDSTLKIQPAELGDSAMYLCASTGSSYNEQFFGPGTRLTVL.

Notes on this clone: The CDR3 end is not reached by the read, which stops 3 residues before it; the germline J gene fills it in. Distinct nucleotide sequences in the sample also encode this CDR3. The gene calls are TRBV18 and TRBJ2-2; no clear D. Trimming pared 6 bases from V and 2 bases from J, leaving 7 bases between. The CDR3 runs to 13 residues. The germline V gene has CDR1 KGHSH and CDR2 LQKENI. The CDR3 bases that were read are TGTGCCAGCTCTCCCCAAAACACCGGGGAG. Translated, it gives CASSPQNTGE. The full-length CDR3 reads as CASSPQNTGELFF.

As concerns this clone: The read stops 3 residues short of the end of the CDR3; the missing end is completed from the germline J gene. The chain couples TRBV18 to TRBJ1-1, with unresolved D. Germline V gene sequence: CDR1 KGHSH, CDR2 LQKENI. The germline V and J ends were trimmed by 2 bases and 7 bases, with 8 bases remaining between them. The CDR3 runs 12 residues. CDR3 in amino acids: CASSPTDNEAFF. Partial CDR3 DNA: TGTGCCAGCTCACCAACTGACAATGAA.

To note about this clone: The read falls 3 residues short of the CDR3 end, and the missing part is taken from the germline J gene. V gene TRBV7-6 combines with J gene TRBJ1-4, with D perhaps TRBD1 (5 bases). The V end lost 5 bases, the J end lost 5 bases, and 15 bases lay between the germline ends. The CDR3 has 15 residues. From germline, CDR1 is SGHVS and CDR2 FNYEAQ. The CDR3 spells CASSAGRGANEKLFF. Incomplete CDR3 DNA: TGTGCCAGCAGCGCAGGGAGAGGGGCAAATGAAAAA.

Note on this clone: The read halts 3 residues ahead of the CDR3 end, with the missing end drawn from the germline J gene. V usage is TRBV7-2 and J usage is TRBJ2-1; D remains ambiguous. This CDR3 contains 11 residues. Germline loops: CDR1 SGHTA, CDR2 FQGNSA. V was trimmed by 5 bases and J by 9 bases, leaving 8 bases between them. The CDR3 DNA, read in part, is TGTGCCAGCAGCCTCGGGTTTGAG. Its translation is CASSLGFE. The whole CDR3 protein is CASSLGFEQFF.

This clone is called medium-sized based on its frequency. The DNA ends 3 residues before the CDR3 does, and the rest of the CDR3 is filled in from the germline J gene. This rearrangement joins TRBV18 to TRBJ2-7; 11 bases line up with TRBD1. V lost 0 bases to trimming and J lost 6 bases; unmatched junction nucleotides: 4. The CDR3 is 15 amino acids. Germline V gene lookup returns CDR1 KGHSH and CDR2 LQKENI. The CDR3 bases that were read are TGTGCCAGCTCACCACCAACGGGACAGGGGGGCGAG. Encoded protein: CASSPPTGQGGE. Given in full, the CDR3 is CASSPPTGQGGEQYF.

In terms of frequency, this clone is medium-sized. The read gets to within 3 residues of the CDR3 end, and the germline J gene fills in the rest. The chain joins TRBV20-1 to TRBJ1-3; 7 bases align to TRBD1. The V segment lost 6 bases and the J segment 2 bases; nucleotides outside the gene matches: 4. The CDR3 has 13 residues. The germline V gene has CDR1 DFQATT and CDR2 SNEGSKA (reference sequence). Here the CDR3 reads CSAKTGTGNTIYF. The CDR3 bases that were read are TGCAGTGCAAAGACAGGGACTGGAAACACC.

CDR3 DNA, as far as it was read: TGCAGTGCTTGGAGGGACAGTGATTTTGGC. This encodes CSAWRDSDFG. The whole CDR3 sequence is CSAWRDSDFGYTF. The chain employs TRBV20-1 and TRBJ1-2; the match to TRBD1 covers 7 bases. The CDR3 end lies 3 residues beyond the end of the read and is filled in from the germline J gene. The CDR3 covers 13 residues. V shed 5 bases and J 7 bases; nucleotides not matched to a gene: 10. Germline-derived CDR1 and CDR2 are DFQATT and SNEGSKA (reference sequence).

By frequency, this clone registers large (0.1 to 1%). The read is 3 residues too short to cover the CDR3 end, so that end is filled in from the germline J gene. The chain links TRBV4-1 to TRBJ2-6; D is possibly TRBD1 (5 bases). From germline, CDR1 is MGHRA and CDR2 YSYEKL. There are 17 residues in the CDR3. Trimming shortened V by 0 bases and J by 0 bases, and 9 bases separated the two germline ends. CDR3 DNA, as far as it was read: TGCGCCAGCAGCCAAGAGTGGGGCCTCTCTGGGGCCAACGTC. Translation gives CASSQEWGLSGANV. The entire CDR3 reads CASSQEWGLSGANVLTF.

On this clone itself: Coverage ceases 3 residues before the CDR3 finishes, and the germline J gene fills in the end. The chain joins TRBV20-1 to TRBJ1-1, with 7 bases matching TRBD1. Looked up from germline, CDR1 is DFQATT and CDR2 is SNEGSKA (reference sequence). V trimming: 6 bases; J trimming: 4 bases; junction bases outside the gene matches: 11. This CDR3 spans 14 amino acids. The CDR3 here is CSATRQGGVTEAFF. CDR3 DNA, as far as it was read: TGCAGTGCCACCCGACAGGGAGGAGTCACTGAA.

CDR3 bases read: TGTGCCAGCAGTGAAGCGCAGGGTACCGGGGCCAACGTC. It yields the protein CASSEAQGTGANV. The whole CDR3 sequence is CASSEAQGTGANVLTF. The rearrangement uses TRBV2 and TRBJ2-6; a possible D gene is TRBD1 (5 bases). The CDR3 end falls 3 residues outside the read, so it is completed with the germline J gene. Trimming took 0 bases from V and 4 from J, leaving 10 bases between them. This CDR3 has 16 amino acids. Germline V lookup: CDR1 SNHLY, CDR2 FYNNEI.

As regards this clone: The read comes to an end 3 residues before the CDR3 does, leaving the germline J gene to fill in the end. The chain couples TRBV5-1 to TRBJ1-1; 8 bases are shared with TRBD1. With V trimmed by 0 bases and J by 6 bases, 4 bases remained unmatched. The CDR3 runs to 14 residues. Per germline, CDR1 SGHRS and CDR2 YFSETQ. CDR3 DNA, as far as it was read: TGCGCCAGCAGCTTGGGGGGACAGGTCTCTGAA. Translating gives CASSLGGQVSE. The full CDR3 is CASSLGGQVSEAFF.

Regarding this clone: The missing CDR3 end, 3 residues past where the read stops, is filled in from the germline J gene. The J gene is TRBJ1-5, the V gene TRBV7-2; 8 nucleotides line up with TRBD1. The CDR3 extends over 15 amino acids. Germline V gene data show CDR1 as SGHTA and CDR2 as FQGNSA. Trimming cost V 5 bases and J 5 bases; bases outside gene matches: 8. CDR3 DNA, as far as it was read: TGTGCCAGCAGCCGGGACAGGTTTGCCGATCAGCCC. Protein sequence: CASSRDRFADQP. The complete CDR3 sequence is CASSRDRFADQPQHF.

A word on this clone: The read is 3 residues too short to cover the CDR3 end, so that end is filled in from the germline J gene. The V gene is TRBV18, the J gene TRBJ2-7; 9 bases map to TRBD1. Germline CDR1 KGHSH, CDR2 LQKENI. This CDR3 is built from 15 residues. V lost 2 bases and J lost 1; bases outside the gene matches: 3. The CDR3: CASSPRGTGSYEQYF. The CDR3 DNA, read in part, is TGTGCCAGCTCACCAAGGGGGACAGGGTCCTACGAG.

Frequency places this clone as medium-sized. The sequenced CDR3 bases are TGTGCCAGCAGTGTCACCCGGGAGACC. This codes for CASSVTRET. The whole CDR3 protein reads CASSVTRETQYF. The chain has TRBV6-2 or TRBV6-3 and TRBJ2-5; unclear D gene. The CDR3 end lies 3 residues beyond the end of the read and is filled in from the germline J gene. V was cut by 5 bases and J by 5 bases, with 9 bases left in between. The CDR3 is made up of 12 amino acids. Germline-derived CDR1 and CDR2 are MNHEY and SVGEGT.

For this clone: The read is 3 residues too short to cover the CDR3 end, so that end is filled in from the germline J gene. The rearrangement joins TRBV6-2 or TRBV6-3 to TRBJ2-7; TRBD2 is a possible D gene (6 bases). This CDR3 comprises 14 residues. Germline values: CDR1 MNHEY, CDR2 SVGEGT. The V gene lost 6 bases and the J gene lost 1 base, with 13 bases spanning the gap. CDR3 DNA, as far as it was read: TGTGCCAGCAGGAGCGGGTGGTTTTCCTACGAG. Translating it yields CASRSGWFSYE. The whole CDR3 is CASRSGWFSYEQYF.

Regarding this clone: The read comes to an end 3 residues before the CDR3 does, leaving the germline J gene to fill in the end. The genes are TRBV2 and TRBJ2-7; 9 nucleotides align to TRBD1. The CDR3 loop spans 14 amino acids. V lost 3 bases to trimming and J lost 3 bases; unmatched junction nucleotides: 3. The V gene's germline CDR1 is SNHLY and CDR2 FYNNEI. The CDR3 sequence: CASSEGQGHYEQYF. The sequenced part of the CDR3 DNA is TGTGCCAGCAGTGAGGGACAGGGACACTACGAG. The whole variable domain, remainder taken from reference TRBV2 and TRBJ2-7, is EPEVTQTPSHQVTQMGQEVILRCVPISNHLYFYWYRQILGQKVEFLVSFYNNEISEKSEIFDDQFSVERPDGSNFTLKIRSTKLEDSAMYFCASSEGQGHYEQYFGPGTRLTVT.

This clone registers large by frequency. CDR3 loop: CSARGVTGLSTNEKLFF. The covered CDR3 bases are TGCAGTGCTAGAGGCGTGACAGGGCTTTCAACTAATGAAAAA. The V call is TRBV20-1, the J call TRBJ1-4, with 7 bases matching TRBD1. The read terminates 3 residues before the CDR3 end, so the remaining end is supplied by the germline J gene. The CDR3 extends over 17 amino acids. V gave up 1 base and J gave up 0 bases; unmatched junction bases: 8. Germline V lookup: CDR1 DFQATT, CDR2 SNEGSKA (reference sequence).

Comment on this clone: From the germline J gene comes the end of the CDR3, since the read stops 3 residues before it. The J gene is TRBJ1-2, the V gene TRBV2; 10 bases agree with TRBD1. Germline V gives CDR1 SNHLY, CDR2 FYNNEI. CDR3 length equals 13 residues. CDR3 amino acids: CASRATGGRGYTF. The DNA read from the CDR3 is TGTGCCAGCAGAGCGACAGGGGGCCGGGGC.

CDR3 in amino acids: CASSVLNTEAFF. The part of the CDR3 DNA that was read is TGTGCCAGCAGTGTTCTTAACACTGAA. The chain uses TRBV2 and TRBJ1-1, with no clear D. The read terminates 3 residues ahead of where the CDR3 ends, so the germline J gene completes it. Trimming left V 4 bases short and J 2 bases short, with 5 bases between. This CDR3 region has 12 residues. CDR1 and CDR2 from the germline V gene are SNHLY and FYNNEI.